This is a list of T cell receptor beta chains from one sample in a study of PD-1 blockade in classical Hodgkin lymphoma. Sequenced by immunoSEQ multiplex PCR; TCRdb stores in-frame clones only, minus some. Of around 4,200 clones in the sample, about two thirds were seen once. The sequences come from CD8+ T cells from blood, collected before the fourth cycle of nivolumab. The receptors come from a human donor with classical Hodgkin lymphoma. Each CDR3 is given with its conserved first and last residue. The order of the fields is J gene, V gene, D gene, clone size, CDR3 DNA, CDR3 protein. D genes are given only for firm matches. Clone size appears in some rows only: once, few, many, or a class for an expanded clone.

TRBJ2-2 TRBV29-1 - - TGCAGCGGTCTCCGGGGGGAGCTGTTTTTT CSGLRGELFF
TRBJ1-1 TRBV20-1 - - TGCAGTGCTATACCGGGAAGAGCTTTCTTT CSAIPGRAFF
TRBJ2-7 TRBV11-2 - - TGTGCCAGCAGACCGAAACAGGTTCCTTACGAGCAGTACTTC CASRPKQVPYEQYF
TRBJ2-7 TRBV28 - - TGTGCCAGCAGTCCCCCCCGGGGCCCGACGTACTTC CASSPPRGPTYF
TRBJ1-6 TRBV11-2 - - TGTGCCAGCAGCCCCCACTCGATGGCCTATAATTCACCCCTCCACTTT CASSPHSMAYNSPLHF
TRBJ2-5 TRBV11-2 - - TGTGCCAGCAGCTCAATTACAGGGTACCAAGAGACCCAGTACTTC CASSSITGYQETQYF
TRBJ1-1 TRBV7-9 - - TGTGCCAGCAGCCCCACACAGGCGAACACTGAAGCTTTCTTT CASSPTQANTEAFF
TRBJ2-4 TRBV27 - - TGTGCCAGCAGTCGGACAGAATTTAACATTCAGTACTTC CASSRTEFNIQYF
TRBJ1-2 TRBV10-3 - - TGTGCCAGCAGTTACGGGGGAAAATATGGCTACACCTTC CASSYGGKYGYTF
TRBJ1-1 TRBV6-5 - - TGTGCCAGCAGTTACTTCGGGGGGCATGGGTCGGCTGAAGCTTTCTTT CASSYFGGHGSAEAFF
TRBJ2-1 TRBV25-1 - - TGTGCCAGCAGTGAAAATAGGGGGATGGACTCCTACAATGAGCAGTTCTTC CASSENRGMDSYNEQFF
TRBJ2-1 TRBV4-3 TRBD2 - TGCGCCAGCAGCCGCCCCGCGGGAGGACCACTCGATGAGCAGTTCTTC CASSRPAGGPLDEQFF
TRBJ2-1 TRBV27 TRBD1 - TGTGCCAGCAGATTACGGGACAGACAAAGCAATGAGCAGTTCTTC CASRLRDRQSNEQFF
TRBJ2-6 TRBV9 TRBD1 - TGTGCCAGCAGCGTAGCACAGGGGGGCTCTGGGGCCAACGTCCTGACTTTC CASSVAQGGSGANVLTF
TRBJ2-7 TRBV13 - - TGTGCCAGCAGCGAGAAGATGTGGTCCTACGAGCAGTACTTC CASSEKMWSYEQYF
TRBJ2-3 TRBV27 TRBD2 - TGTGCCAGCACTTGGGGTAGCGGGAGCCCAGATACGCAGTATTTT CASTWGSGSPDTQYF
TRBJ1-2 TRBV14 - - TGTGCCAGCAGCCACGGACGTACCCTGGTGGGCTACACCTTC CASSHGRTLVGYTF
TRBJ2-5 TRBV7-6 TRBD1 - TGTGCCAGCAGCTCCGGGACAGGGAAAAAGACCCAGTACTTC CASSSGTGKKTQYF
TRBJ2-3 TRBV27 TRBD2 - TGTGCCAGCAGTTTAGCGGGGGAACTCACAGATACGCAGTATTTT CASSLAGELTDTQYF
TRBJ2-7 TRBV7-6 - - TGTGCCAGCAGCTTAACCCCGTTGCGAGAGCAGTACTTC CASSLTPLREQYF
TRBJ1-4 TRBV6-5 - - TGTGCCAGCAGTTACTCAAACGGGAGGAGAAATGAAAAACTGTTTTTT CASSYSNGRRNEKLFF
TRBJ2-3 TRBV10-1 - - TGCGCCAGCAGTGAGGACGGTAGCACAGATACGCAGTATTTT CASSEDGSTDTQYF
TRBJ2-1 TRBV7-9 - - TGTGCCAGCAGCTTAGCAGGGGCCGGGCAGTTCTTC CASSLAGAGQFF
TRBJ2-5 TRBV15 - - TGTGCCACCAGCAGATCTTCGGAGACCCAGTACTTC CATSRSSETQYF
TRBJ2-1 TRBV11-2 - - TGTGCCAGCAGCTTCATATCAAACTCCTACAATGAGCAGTTCTTC CASSFISNSYNEQFF
TRBJ2-7 TRBV6-5 TRBD1 few TGTGCCAGCTTTCCCGGGACAGGGGGACCGAGGGAGCAGTACTTC CASFPGTGGPREQYF
TRBJ1-2 TRBV28 TRBD1 once TGTGCCAGCAGTTTAGGGTGGACAGGAGTGAACACTAACTATGGCTACACCTTC CASSLGWTGVNTNYGYTF
TRBJ2-6 TRBV5-1 - - TGCGCCAGCACCTTAGGGTACGGGGGGCGTGGGGCCAACGTCCTGACTTTC CASTLGYGGRGANVLTF
TRBJ2-1 TRBV30 - few TGTGCCTGGAGTACGTTCCTACTACAACAAGAAGACAATGAGCAGTTCTTC CAWSTFLLQQEDNEQFF
TRBJ1-6 TRBV4-3 - few TGCGCCAGCAGCCCCCGGGACACTAATTCACCCCTCCACTTT CASSPRDTNSPLHF
TRBJ2-1 TRBV4-3 - few TGCGCCAGCAGCCAAGTTAGCAATGAGCAGTTCTTC CASSQVSNEQFF
TRBJ1-4 TRBV6-6 TRBD1 - TGTGCCAGCCTCACGGGACAGGGGGATGAAAAACTGTTTTTT CASLTGQGDEKLFF
TRBJ2-1 TRBV7-9 - - TGTGCCAGCGGGCTAGATCCCAATGAGCAGTTCTTC CASGLDPNEQFF
TRBJ2-5 TRBV28 - - TGTGCCAGCAGTTTCAAAAGGGGGGGGGCCAAGGATGTGGAGACCCAGTACTTC CASSFKRGGAKDVETQYF
TRBJ2-2 TRBV5-4 TRBD1 - TGTGCCAGCAGCTTCGGGACAGCCACCGGGGAGCTGTTTTTT CASSFGTATGELFF
TRBJ1-3 TRBV5-4 TRBD1 - TGTGCCAGCAGCACCGACAGGGGGACTGGAAACACCATATATTTT CASSTDRGTGNTIYF
TRBJ1-4 TRBV6-6 - once TGTGCCAGCAGTTTATCCCCTGAAAAACTGTTTTTT CASSLSPEKLFF
TRBJ2-1 TRBV19 - - TGTGCCAGTAGCGACGGACTTTTGAATGAGCAGTTCTTC CASSDGLLNEQFF
TRBJ2-2 TRBV7-2 - - TGTGCCAGCAGCCCGACTTCTCTTCCTAGTGGAAGCACCGGGGAGCTGTTTTTT CASSPTSLPSGSTGELFF
TRBJ1-6 TRBV28 - few TGTGCCAGCAGTTCCATAGCGTATTCACCCCTCCACTTT CASSSIAYSPLHF
TRBJ1-5 TRBV27 - - TGTGCCAGCAGTTTATGGGAAGGGCAGCCCCAGCATTTT CASSLWEGQPQHF
TRBJ2-1 TRBV10-2 - - TGCGCCAGCAGTGAGTCGAGACGTAATCGAATTTCGGCCTACAATGAGCAGTTCTTC CASSESRRNRISAYNEQFF
TRBJ2-5 TRBV6-5 - - TGTGCCAGCAGTTACTATGGGGGGCCCCGGGAGACCCAGTACTTC CASSYYGGPRETQYF
TRBJ2-7 TRBV4-1 - once TGCGCCAGCAGCCAAGAAATTGGAGAATGGGAGCAGTACTTC CASSQEIGEWEQYF
TRBJ2-7 TRBV7-2 TRBD1 - TGTGCCAGCAGCTTTCGACAGGGGAGCTTACGCGGAGGGCTCTACGAGCAGTACTTC CASSFRQGSLRGGLYEQYF
TRBJ2-7 TRBV13 - - TGTGCCAGCAGCGCAGCGTGGAGCAGCTCCTACGAGCAGTACTTC CASSAAWSSSYEQYF
TRBJ1-2 TRBV27 - - TGTGCCAGCAGGGGGGGGCAGAGACCTTTGGATGGCTACACCTTC CASRGGQRPLDGYTF
TRBJ2-5 TRBV5-3 - - TGTGCCAGCAGCCCTAGGGGGTCGCAAGAGACCCAGTACTTC CASSPRGSQETQYF